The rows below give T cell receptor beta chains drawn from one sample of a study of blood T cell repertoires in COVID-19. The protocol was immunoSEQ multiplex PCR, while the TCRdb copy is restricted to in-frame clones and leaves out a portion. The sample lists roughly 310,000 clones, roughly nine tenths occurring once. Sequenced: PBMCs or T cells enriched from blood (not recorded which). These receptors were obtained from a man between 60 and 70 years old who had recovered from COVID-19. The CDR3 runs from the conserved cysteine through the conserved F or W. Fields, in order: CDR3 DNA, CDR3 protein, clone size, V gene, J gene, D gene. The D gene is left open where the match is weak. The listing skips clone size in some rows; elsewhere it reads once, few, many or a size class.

CDR3 DNA: TGTGCCAGCAGCTTACGGCGGGGCTACACCTTC
CDR3 protein: CASSLRRGYTF
clone size: NA
V gene: TRBV7-2
J gene: TRBJ1-2
D gene: NA

CDR3 DNA: TGTGCCAGCAGCACTGACAGCAAAAACATTCAGTACTTC
CDR3 protein: CASSTDSKNIQYF
clone size: NA
V gene: TRBV5-4
J gene: TRBJ2-4
D gene: NA

CDR3 DNA: TGTGCCAGCAGCTTTAACCAGGGGTTGGACTCTGGAAACACCATATATTTT
CDR3 protein: CASSFNQGLDSGNTIYF
clone size: NA
V gene: TRBV7-6
J gene: TRBJ1-3
D gene: NA

CDR3 DNA: TGTGCCAGCAGCCAAGTTAACACCTACGAGCAGTACTTC
CDR3 protein: CASSQVNTYEQYF
clone size: NA
V gene: TRBV3-1/TRBV3-2
J gene: TRBJ2-7
D gene: NA

CDR3 DNA: TGTGCCAGCAGCTTTCGGGAAACTGGAAACACCATATATTTT
CDR3 protein: CASSFRETGNTIYF
clone size: NA
V gene: TRBV5-5
J gene: TRBJ1-3
D gene: NA

CDR3 DNA: TGTGCCAGCAGTTTAGGGACAGGGAATTCACCCCTCCACTTT
CDR3 protein: CASSLGTGNSPLHF
clone size: NA
V gene: TRBV28
J gene: TRBJ1-6
D gene: TRBD1

CDR3 DNA: TGTGCCAGCAGGCGGGGACTAGCGCGACACAATGAGCAGTTCTTC
CDR3 protein: CASRRGLARHNEQFF
clone size: NA
V gene: TRBV6-5
J gene: TRBJ2-1
D gene: TRBD2

CDR3 DNA: TGTGCCAGCAGCCATCGGGACAGGGGAGTAAATAATTCACCCCTCCACTTT
CDR3 protein: CASSHRDRGVNNSPLHF
clone size: NA
V gene: TRBV7-8
J gene: TRBJ1-6
D gene: TRBD1

CDR3 DNA: TGCGCCAGCAGCTTGGGGGGACTAGCGGGAGCAAACGGGGCGCAGTATTTT
CDR3 protein: CASSLGGLAGANGAQYF
clone size: NA
V gene: TRBV5-1
J gene: TRBJ2-3
D gene: TRBD2

CDR3 DNA: TGTGCCAGCAGCTTAGGCTCCGACACCCCACATAGCAATCAGCCCCAGCATTTT
CDR3 protein: CASSLGSDTPHSNQPQHF
clone size: NA
V gene: TRBV11-3
J gene: TRBJ1-5
D gene: NA

CDR3 DNA: TGTGCCAGCAGTTTATCGTTGGGGAGCACTGAAGCTTTCTTT
CDR3 protein: CASSLSLGSTEAFF
clone size: NA
V gene: TRBV27
J gene: TRBJ1-1
D gene: NA

CDR3 DNA: TGTGCCAGCAGCCACAATGGGGCAAGGACCTACGAGCAGTACTTC
CDR3 protein: CASSHNGARTYEQYF
clone size: NA
V gene: TRBV3-1/TRBV3-2
J gene: TRBJ2-7
D gene: NA

CDR3 DNA: TGTGCCAGTAGTATGGATGGGACACCAAATCAGCCCCAGCATTTT
CDR3 protein: CASSMDGTPNQPQHF
clone size: NA
V gene: TRBV19
J gene: TRBJ1-5
D gene: NA

CDR3 DNA: TGTGCCAGCAGTACCTACAGGGGCTCAAATGAAAAACTGTTTTTT
CDR3 protein: CASSTYRGSNEKLFF
clone size: NA
V gene: TRBV6-6
J gene: TRBJ1-4
D gene: TRBD1

CDR3 DNA: TGTGCCAGCTGGGTGGGCCGACATTATGGCTACACCTTC
CDR3 protein: CASWVGRHYGYTF
clone size: NA
V gene: TRBV6-4
J gene: TRBJ1-2
D gene: NA

CDR3 DNA: TGTGCCAGCAGCCCACCGAGCTCTGGGGCCAACGTCCTGACTTTC
CDR3 protein: CASSPPSSGANVLTF
clone size: NA
V gene: TRBV5-4
J gene: TRBJ2-6
D gene: NA

CDR3 DNA: TGTGCCATATCGGACAGGGACCAATATGGCTACACCTTC
CDR3 protein: CAISDRDQYGYTF
clone size: NA
V gene: TRBV19
J gene: TRBJ1-2
D gene: TRBD1

CDR3 DNA: TGCGCCAGCAGCCAAGATCTGGGGAGCGGTCTTGGCTACACCTTC
CDR3 protein: CASSQDLGSGLGYTF
clone size: NA
V gene: TRBV4-1
J gene: TRBJ1-2
D gene: NA

CDR3 DNA: TGCGCCAGCAGCTTGGGAGGACTAGCGGGGTACAATGAGCAGTTCTTC
CDR3 protein: CASSLGGLAGYNEQFF
clone size: NA
V gene: TRBV5-1
J gene: TRBJ2-1
D gene: TRBD2

CDR3 DNA: TGCGCCAGCAGCCAAGGGACAGGGGGGGAGACCCAGTACTTC
CDR3 protein: CASSQGTGGETQYF
clone size: NA
V gene: TRBV4-3
J gene: TRBJ2-5
D gene: TRBD1

CDR3 DNA: TGTGCCTGGAGTGTTGAGACTGAAGCTTTCTTT
CDR3 protein: CAWSVETEAFF
clone size: NA
V gene: TRBV30
J gene: TRBJ1-1
D gene: NA

CDR3 DNA: TGTGCCAGCAGTTTGGACAGGGAAAGCAATCAGCCCCAGCATTTT
CDR3 protein: CASSLDRESNQPQHF
clone size: NA
V gene: TRBV27
J gene: TRBJ1-5
D gene: TRBD1

CDR3 DNA: TGCGCCAGCAGCCAGGCGGCTTTCGTCACAGATACGCAGTATTTT
CDR3 protein: CASSQAAFVTDTQYF
clone size: NA
V gene: TRBV4-1
J gene: TRBJ2-3
D gene: NA

CDR3 DNA: TGCAGCGGATACCGACTAGCGGGAGGCTATGAGCAGTTCTTC
CDR3 protein: CSGYRLAGGYEQFF
clone size: NA
V gene: TRBV29-1
J gene: TRBJ2-1
D gene: TRBD2

CDR3 DNA: TGTGCCAGCAGTTTAATGCTGGAGTCACCCCTCCACTTT
CDR3 protein: CASSLMLESPLHF
clone size: NA
V gene: TRBV12-3/TRBV12-4
J gene: TRBJ1-6
D gene: NA

CDR3 DNA: TGTGCCAGCAGTGAAGCGGCGGGACAGAGAATTTATGGCTACACCTTC
CDR3 protein: CASSEAAGQRIYGYTF
clone size: NA
V gene: TRBV6-1
J gene: TRBJ1-2
D gene: TRBD1

CDR3 DNA: TGTGCCAGCAGCTTAGCTGGGACAGGACTTTACTACGAGCAGTACTTC
CDR3 protein: CASSLAGTGLYYEQYF
clone size: NA
V gene: TRBV11-3
J gene: TRBJ2-7
D gene: TRBD1

CDR3 DNA: TGTGCCAGCAGTAACGATCAGGGGATTAATTTT
CDR3 protein: CASSNDQGINF
clone size: NA
V gene: TRBV2
J gene: TRBJ1-4
D gene: NA

CDR3 DNA: TGTGCCAGCAGCGTGCCTAGCGGGACTCCAGATACGCAGTATTTT
CDR3 protein: CASSVPSGTPDTQYF
clone size: NA
V gene: TRBV9
J gene: TRBJ2-3
D gene: TRBD2

CDR3 DNA: TGTGCCTGGACCAAGGGGGTTCTCGGAACCGGGGAGCTGTTTTTT
CDR3 protein: CAWTKGVLGTGELFF
clone size: NA
V gene: TRBV30
J gene: TRBJ2-2
D gene: NA

CDR3 DNA: TGCGCCAGCAGCTTGGGCCCTGGGGGGAGCAGCACAGATACGCAGTATTTT
CDR3 protein: CASSLGPGGSSTDTQYF
clone size: NA
V gene: TRBV5-1
J gene: TRBJ2-3
D gene: NA

CDR3 DNA: TGTGCCATCAGTGATTTCCAACGGGGGGATTCACCCCTCCACTTT
CDR3 protein: CAISDFQRGDSPLHF
clone size: NA
V gene: TRBV10-3
J gene: TRBJ1-6
D gene: NA

CDR3 DNA: TGTGCCAGTAGTAGGACTAGCGACCCCTACAATGAGCAGTTCTTC
CDR3 protein: CASSRTSDPYNEQFF
clone size: NA
V gene: TRBV19
J gene: TRBJ2-1
D gene: TRBD2

CDR3 DNA: TGTGCCAGCTCACCAGGGACAGGGGCTAACAATCAGCCCCAGCATTTT
CDR3 protein: CASSPGTGANNQPQHF
clone size: NA
V gene: TRBV18
J gene: TRBJ1-5
D gene: TRBD1

CDR3 DNA: TGCGCCAGCAGCTTGAGGTCGCCTAGAGATTACACCGGGGAGCTGTTTTTT
CDR3 protein: CASSLRSPRDYTGELFF
clone size: NA
V gene: TRBV5-1
J gene: TRBJ2-2
D gene: NA

CDR3 DNA: TGTGCCAGCAGCATAGCGGGAGGGGACAATGAGCAGTTCTTC
CDR3 protein: CASSIAGGDNEQFF
clone size: NA
V gene: TRBV7-3
J gene: TRBJ2-1
D gene: TRBD2

CDR3 DNA: TGTGCCAGCAGCTTAGCCCTCTCAGGGAAGTCTGGAAACACCATATATTTT
CDR3 protein: CASSLALSGKSGNTIYF
clone size: NA
V gene: TRBV7-6
J gene: TRBJ1-3
D gene: NA

CDR3 DNA: TGTGCCAGCAGCCCAACAGACAGGGGCTACACCTTC
CDR3 protein: CASSPTDRGYTF
clone size: once
V gene: TRBV7-2
J gene: TRBJ1-2
D gene: NA

CDR3 DNA: TGTGCCAGCTCACAAGGGGGGGCCGGCACAGATACGCAGTATTTT
CDR3 protein: CASSQGGAGTDTQYF
clone size: NA
V gene: TRBV18
J gene: TRBJ2-3
D gene: NA

CDR3 DNA: TGTGCCAGCAGTTCGGGGACAGGGATTTCTGAAGCTTTCTTT
CDR3 protein: CASSSGTGISEAFF
clone size: once
V gene: TRBV28
J gene: TRBJ1-1
D gene: TRBD1

CDR3 DNA: TGTGCCAGCAGTGGGGGACAGGGGCGTTGGAGCAATCAGCCCCAGCATTTT
CDR3 protein: CASSGGQGRWSNQPQHF
clone size: NA
V gene: TRBV6-1
J gene: TRBJ1-5
D gene: TRBD1

CDR3 DNA: TGCGCCAGCAGCCAAGGACCGGGCTATGGCTACACCTTC
CDR3 protein: CASSQGPGYGYTF
clone size: NA
V gene: TRBV4-1
J gene: TRBJ1-2
D gene: NA

CDR3 DNA: TGCGCCAGCAGTGAACGAAGGACAGGGGCTAACTATGGCTACACCTTC
CDR3 protein: CASSERRTGANYGYTF
clone size: NA
V gene: TRBV10-1
J gene: TRBJ1-2
D gene: TRBD1

CDR3 DNA: TGTGCCAGCAGCTTAGACAGGGATGAGACCCAGTACTTC
CDR3 protein: CASSLDRDETQYF
clone size: NA
V gene: TRBV7-3
J gene: TRBJ2-5
D gene: TRBD1

CDR3 DNA: TGTGCCATCAGTGAAGTCTATTTCTCCTACAATGAGCAGTTCTTC
CDR3 protein: CAISEVYFSYNEQFF
clone size: NA
V gene: TRBV10-3
J gene: TRBJ2-1
D gene: NA

CDR3 DNA: TGCGCCAGCCCCCTAGCGGGGCCCGGGGAGCTGTTTTTT
CDR3 protein: CASPLAGPGELFF
clone size: once
V gene: TRBV10-1
J gene: TRBJ2-2
D gene: TRBD2

CDR3 DNA: TGTGCCAGCAGCTTAGAATCCAGGGGTCGTTACGAGCAGTACTTC
CDR3 protein: CASSLESRGRYEQYF
clone size: NA
V gene: TRBV11-2
J gene: TRBJ2-7
D gene: NA